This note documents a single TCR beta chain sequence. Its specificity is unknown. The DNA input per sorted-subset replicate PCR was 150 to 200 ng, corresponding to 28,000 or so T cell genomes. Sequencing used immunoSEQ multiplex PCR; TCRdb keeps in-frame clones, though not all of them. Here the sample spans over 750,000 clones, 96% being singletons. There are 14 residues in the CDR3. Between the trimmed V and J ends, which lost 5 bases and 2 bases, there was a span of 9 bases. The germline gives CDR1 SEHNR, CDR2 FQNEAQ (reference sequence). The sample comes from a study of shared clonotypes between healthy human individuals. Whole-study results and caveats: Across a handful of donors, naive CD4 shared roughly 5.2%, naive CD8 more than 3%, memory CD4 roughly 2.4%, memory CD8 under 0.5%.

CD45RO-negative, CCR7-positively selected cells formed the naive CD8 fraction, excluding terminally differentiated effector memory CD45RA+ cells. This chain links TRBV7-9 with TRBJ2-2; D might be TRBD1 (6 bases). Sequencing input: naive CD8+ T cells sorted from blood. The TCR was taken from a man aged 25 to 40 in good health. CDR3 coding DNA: TGTGCCAGCAGCGAGACAGGAAACACCGGGGAGCTGTTTTTT. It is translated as CASSETGNTGELFF.